This section outlines one T cell receptor beta chain sequence together with its context. Its antigen remains unidentified. The sample belongs to a study of Tregs in tolerant kidney transplant recipients. Study outcomes and limitations: Expanding Tregs on activated donor B cells appeared to best identify donor-specific TCRbeta clones. The small number of patients limits these findings pending further validation. Biological reproducibility was not directly addressed, but technical replication error appeared minimal.

Libraries were prepared by immunoSEQ multiplex PCR; TCRdb keeps only in-frame clonotypes and omits some of them. The repertoire consists of 90,000 to 150,000 clones, with around 94% occurring once and the leading ten covering around 0.6%. This CDR3 is built from 13 residues. CDR1 and CDR2 (germline): LNHNV, YYDKDF (reference sequence). The germline V and J ends were trimmed by 1 base and 4 bases, with 7 bases remaining between them. This sequence originates from a human donor in good health. The rearrangement links TRBV15 to TRBJ1-2; unclear D gene. The sample taken for sequencing was CD4+ T cells from blood. The CDR3 protein is CATSRGLVYGYTF. CDR3 nucleotide sequence: TGTGCCACCAGCAGAGGATTGGTCTATGGCTACACCTTC.